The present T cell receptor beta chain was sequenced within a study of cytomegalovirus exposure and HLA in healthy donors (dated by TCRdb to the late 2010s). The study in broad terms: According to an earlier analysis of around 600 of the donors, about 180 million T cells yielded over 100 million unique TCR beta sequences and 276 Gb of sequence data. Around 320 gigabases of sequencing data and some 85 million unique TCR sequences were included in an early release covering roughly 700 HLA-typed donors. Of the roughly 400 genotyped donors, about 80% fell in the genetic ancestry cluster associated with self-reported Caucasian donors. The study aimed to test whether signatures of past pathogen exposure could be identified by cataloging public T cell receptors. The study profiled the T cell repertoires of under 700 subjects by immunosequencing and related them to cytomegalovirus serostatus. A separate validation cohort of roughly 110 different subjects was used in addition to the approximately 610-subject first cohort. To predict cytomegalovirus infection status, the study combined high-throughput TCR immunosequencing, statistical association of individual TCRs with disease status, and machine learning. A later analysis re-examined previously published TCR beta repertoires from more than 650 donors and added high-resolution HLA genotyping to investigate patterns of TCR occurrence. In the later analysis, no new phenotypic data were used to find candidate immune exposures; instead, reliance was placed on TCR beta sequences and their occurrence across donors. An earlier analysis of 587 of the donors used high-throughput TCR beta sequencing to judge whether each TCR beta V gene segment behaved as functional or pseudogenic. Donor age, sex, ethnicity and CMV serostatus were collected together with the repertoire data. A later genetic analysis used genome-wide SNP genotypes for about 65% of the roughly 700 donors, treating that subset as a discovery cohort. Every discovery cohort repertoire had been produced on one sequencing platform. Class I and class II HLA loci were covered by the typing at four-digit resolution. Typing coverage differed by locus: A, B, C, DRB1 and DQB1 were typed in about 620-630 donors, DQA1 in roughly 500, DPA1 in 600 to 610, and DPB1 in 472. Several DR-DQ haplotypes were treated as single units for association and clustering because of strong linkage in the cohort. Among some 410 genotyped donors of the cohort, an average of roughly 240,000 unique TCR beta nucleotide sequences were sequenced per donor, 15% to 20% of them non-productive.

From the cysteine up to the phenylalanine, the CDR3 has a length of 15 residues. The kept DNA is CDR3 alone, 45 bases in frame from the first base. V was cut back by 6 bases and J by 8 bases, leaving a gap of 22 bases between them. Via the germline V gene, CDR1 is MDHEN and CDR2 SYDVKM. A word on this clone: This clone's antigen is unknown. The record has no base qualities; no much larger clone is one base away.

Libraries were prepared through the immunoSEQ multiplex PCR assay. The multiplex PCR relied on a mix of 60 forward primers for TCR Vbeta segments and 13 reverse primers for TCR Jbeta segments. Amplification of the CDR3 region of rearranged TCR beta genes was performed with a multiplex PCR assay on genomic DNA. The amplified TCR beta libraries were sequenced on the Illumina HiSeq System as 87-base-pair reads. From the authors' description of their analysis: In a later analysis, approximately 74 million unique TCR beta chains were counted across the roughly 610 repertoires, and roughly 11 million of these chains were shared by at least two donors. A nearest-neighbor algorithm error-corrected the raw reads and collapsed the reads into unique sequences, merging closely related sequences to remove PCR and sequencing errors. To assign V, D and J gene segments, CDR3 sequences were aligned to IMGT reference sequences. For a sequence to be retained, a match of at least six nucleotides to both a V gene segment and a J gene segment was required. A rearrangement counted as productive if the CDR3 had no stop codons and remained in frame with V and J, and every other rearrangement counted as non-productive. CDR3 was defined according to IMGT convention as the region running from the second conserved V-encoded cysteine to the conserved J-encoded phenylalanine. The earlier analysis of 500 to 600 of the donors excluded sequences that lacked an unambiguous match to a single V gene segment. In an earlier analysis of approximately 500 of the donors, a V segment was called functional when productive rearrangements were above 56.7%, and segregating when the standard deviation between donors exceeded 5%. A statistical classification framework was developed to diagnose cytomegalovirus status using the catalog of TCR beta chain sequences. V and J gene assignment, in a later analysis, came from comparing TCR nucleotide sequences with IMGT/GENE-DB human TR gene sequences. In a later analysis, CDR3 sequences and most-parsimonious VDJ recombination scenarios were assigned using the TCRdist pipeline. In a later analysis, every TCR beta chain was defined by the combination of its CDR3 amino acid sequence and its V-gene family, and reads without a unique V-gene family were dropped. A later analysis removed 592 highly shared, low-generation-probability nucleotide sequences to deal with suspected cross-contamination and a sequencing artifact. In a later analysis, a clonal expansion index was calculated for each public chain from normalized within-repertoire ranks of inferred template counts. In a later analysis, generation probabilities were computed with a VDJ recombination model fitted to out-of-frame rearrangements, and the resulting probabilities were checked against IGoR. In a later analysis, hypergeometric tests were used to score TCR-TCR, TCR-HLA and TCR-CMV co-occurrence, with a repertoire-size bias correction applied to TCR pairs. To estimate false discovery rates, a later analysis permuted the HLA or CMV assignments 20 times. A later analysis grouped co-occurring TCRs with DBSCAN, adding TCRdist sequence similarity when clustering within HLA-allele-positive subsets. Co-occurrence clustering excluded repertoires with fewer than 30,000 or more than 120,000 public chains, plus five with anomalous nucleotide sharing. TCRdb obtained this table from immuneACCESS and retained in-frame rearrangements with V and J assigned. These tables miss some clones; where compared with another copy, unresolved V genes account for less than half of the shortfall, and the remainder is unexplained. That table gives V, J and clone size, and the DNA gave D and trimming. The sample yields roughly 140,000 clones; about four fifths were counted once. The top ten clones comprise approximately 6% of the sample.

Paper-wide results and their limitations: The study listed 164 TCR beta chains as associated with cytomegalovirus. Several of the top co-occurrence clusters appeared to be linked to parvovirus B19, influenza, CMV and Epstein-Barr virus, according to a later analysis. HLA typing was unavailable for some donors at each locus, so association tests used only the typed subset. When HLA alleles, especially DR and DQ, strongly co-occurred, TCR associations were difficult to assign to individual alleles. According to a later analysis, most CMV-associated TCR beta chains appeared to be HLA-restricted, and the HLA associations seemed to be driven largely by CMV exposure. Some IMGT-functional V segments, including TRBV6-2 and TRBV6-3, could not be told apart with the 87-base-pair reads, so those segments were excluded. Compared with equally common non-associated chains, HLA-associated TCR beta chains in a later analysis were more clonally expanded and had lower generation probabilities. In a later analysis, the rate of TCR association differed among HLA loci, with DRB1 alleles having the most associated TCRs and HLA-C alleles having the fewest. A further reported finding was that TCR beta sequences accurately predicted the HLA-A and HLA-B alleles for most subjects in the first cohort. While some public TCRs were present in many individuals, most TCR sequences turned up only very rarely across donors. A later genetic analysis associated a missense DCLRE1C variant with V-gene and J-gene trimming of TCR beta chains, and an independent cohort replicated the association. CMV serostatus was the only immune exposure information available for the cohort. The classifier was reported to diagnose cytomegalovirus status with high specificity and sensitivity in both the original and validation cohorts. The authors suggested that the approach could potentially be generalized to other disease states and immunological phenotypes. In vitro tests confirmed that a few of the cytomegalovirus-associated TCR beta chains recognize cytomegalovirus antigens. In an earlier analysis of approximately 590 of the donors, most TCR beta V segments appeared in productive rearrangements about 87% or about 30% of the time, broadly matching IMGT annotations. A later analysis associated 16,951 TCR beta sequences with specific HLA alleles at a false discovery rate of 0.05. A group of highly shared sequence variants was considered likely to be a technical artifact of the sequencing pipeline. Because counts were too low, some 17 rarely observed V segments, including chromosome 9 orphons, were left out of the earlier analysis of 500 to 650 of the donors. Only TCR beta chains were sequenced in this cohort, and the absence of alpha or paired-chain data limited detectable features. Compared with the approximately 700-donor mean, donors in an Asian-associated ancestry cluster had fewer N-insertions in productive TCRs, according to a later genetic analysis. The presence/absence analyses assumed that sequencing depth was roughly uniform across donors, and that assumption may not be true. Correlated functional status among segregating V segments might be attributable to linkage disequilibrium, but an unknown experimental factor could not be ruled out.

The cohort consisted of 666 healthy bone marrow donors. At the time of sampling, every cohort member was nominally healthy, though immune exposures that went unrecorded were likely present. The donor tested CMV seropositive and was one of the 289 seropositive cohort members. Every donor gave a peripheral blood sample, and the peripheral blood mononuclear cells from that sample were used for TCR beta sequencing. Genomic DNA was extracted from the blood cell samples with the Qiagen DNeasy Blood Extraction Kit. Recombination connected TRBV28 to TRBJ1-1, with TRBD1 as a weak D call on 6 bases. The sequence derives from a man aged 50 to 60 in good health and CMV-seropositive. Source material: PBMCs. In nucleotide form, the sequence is TGTGCCAGCAGCGGATATCAACAGGGAACCTCGGAAGCTTTCTTT. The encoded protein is CASSGYQQGTSEAFF. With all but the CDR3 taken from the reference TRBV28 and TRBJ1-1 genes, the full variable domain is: DVKVTQSSRYLVKRTGEKVFLECVQDMDHENMFWYRQDPGLGLRLIYFSYDVKMKEKGDIPEGYSVSREKKERFSLILESASTNQTSMYLCASSGYQQGTSEAFFGQGTRLTVV.